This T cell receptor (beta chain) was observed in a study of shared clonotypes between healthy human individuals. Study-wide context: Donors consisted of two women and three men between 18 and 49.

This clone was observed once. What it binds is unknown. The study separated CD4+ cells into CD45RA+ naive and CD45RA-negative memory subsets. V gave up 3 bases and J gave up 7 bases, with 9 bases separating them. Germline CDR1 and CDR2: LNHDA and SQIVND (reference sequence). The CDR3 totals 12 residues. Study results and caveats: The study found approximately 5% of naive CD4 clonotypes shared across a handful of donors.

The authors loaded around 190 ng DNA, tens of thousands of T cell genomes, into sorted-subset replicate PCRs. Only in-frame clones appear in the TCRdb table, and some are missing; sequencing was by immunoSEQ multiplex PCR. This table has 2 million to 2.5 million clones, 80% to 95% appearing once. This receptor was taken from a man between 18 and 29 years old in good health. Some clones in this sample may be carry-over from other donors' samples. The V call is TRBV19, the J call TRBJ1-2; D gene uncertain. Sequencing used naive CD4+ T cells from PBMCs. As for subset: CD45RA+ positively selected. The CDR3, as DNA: TGTGCCAGTAGTATTCCCCTTCGTGGCTACACCTTC. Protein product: CASSIPLRGYTF.